A single sample is the source of the 18 T cell receptor beta chains below, sequenced in a study of control samples from healthy donors and cancer patients. Generated by immunoSEQ multiplex PCR, the TCRdb table keeps only in-frame clones and is missing some. The sample includes 120,000 to 150,000 clones, approximately 92% seen only once; the top ten take 3.2%. Sequencing was performed on blood. The receptor source for this set is a man under 40 in good health.

Of note for this clone: Other DNA sequences from this sample encode an identical CDR3 as well. The rearrangement links TRBV4-1 to TRBJ2-7, with D perhaps TRBD2 (6 bases). Per germline, CDR1 MGHRA and CDR2 YSYEKL. The CDR3 runs to 12 residues. The ends were cut back, 5 bases at V and 3 bases at J, with 8 bases in the middle. CDR3 in DNA: TGCGCCAGCAGCGGGACTGACTACGAGCAGTACTTC. Its protein product is CASSGTDYEQYF.

This chain connects TRBV5-1 to TRBJ2-3; 14 bases are a match to TRBD2. The V gene's germline CDR1 is SGHRS and CDR2 YFSETQ. Trimming took 2 bases from V and 2 from J; bases not matched to a gene: 10. This CDR3 region has 19 residues. In DNA, the CDR3 is TGCGCCAGCAGCTTAGGACTAGCGGGGGGTAGGCCCAACACAGATACGCAGTATTTT. Protein: CASSLGLAGGRPNTDTQYF.

The CDR3 region is CASSLGGRNGNTEAFF. The DNA for the CDR3 is TGCGCCAGCAGCTTGGGAGGGAGAAACGGAAACACTGAAGCTTTCTTT. The rearrangement joins TRBV5-1 to TRBJ1-1; D is undetermined. Germline V CDR1 and CDR2: SGHRS, YFSETQ. The CDR3 covers 16 residues. Between the trimmed V and J ends, which lost 0 bases and 2 bases, there was a span of 14 bases.

The chain uses TRBV28 and TRBJ2-7, with D unresolved. Deletions cut 5 bases from V and 9 bases from J, with 8 bases between. This CDR3 has 10 residues. Germline loops: CDR1 MDHEN, CDR2 SYDVKM. This CDR3 is CASSSIGQYF. The CDR3 DNA reads TGTGCCAGCAGTAGCATCGGGCAGTACTTC.

This clone occurred once. The V call is TRBV13, the J call TRBJ2-5, with a tentative D call TRBD1 (6 bases). V was clipped by 5 bases and J by 3 bases, with 13 bases between them. Germline assignment: CDR1 PRHDT and CDR2 FYEKMQ (reference sequence). The CDR3 has 14 residues. CDR3 residues: CASSARTAKETQYF. In DNA, the CDR3 is TGTGCCAGCAGCGCTCGGACAGCTAAAGAGACCCAGTACTTC.

V is TRBV11-2 and J is TRBJ2-3, with D possibly TRBD2 on 5 matching bases. V lost 5 bases and J lost 4, with 13 bases in between. The germline gives CDR1 SGHAT, CDR2 FQNNGV. This CDR3 spans 14 amino acids. CDR3 amino acids: CASSPIGVADTQYF. In DNA form, the CDR3 reads TGTGCCAGCAGCCCCATCGGGGTCGCAGATACGCAGTATTTT.

The chain uses TRBV28 and TRBJ2-7; D remains unclear. V was shortened by 5 bases and J by 1 base, with 9 bases between the two germline ends. Germline assignment: CDR1 MDHEN and CDR2 SYDVKM. The CDR3 has 13 residues. As DNA, the CDR3 is TGTGCCAGCAGTCCCCCGCCGTCCTACGAGCAGTACTTC. This gives the protein CASSPPPSYEQYF. The complete variable domain, with remaining parts taken from reference TRBV28 and TRBJ2-7, reads DVKVTQSSRYLVKRTGEKVFLECVQDMDHENMFWYRQDPGLGLRLIYFSYDVKMKEKGDIPEGYSVSREKKERFSLILESASTNQTSMYLCASSPPPSYEQYFGPGTRLTVT.

The V and J genes are TRBV4-1 and TRBJ2-7, with 12 bases matching TRBD1. Germline loops: CDR1 MGHRA, CDR2 YSYEKL. Trimming removed 3 bases from V and 5 bases from J; junction bases left unmatched: 2. The CDR3 sequence is 14 residues long. This CDR3 is CASSHRDRGHEQYF. DNA of the CDR3: TGCGCCAGCAGCCACCGGGACAGGGGGCACGAGCAGTACTTC.

The V and J genes are TRBV5-1 and TRBJ2-1; D possibly corresponds to TRBD1 (5 bases). CDR1 and CDR2 from the germline V gene are SGHRS and YFSETQ. V lost 0 bases to trimming and J lost 2 bases, with 18 bases between them. This CDR3 is built from 18 residues. The CDR3 DNA is TGCGCCAGCAGCTTGGACCTGCAGGGCTACTTTCCCTACAATGAGCAGTTCTTC. Translated, it gives CASSLDLQGYFPYNEQFF. The full variable domain, with the rest looked up from reference TRBV5-1 and TRBJ2-1, is KAGVTQTPRYLIKTRGQQVTLSCSPISGHRSVSWYQQTPGQGLQFLFEYFSETQRNKGNFPGRFSGRQFSNSRSEMNVSTLELGDSALYLCASSLDLQGYFPYNEQFFGPGTRLTVL.

The genes are TRBV5-1 and TRBJ2-3; D is perhaps TRBD1 or TRBD2 (5 bases each). The germline CDR1 and CDR2 sequences are SGHRS and YFSETQ. This CDR3 has 14 residues. The V gene lost 3 bases and the J gene lost 0 bases, with 8 bases spanning the gap. Written as DNA, the CDR3 is TGCGCCAGCAGCTCGGGACGGAGCACAGATACGCAGTATTTT. It encodes CASSSGRSTDTQYF.

This sequence joins TRBV7-8 and TRBJ2-7, with TRBD2 matching 7 bases. This CDR3 is built from 13 residues. CDR1 is SGHVS and CDR2 is FQNEAQ in the germline V gene. After removal of 5 bases from V and 3 bases from J, the junction contained 4 bases not matched to a gene. The CDR3 reads CASSVRDYYEQYF. The CDR3 DNA reads TGTGCCAGCAGCGTGCGGGACTACTACGAGCAGTACTTC.

The rearrangement uses TRBV5-1 and TRBJ2-7; 7 bases map to TRBD1. Germline V CDR1 and CDR2: SGHRS, YFSETQ. V lost 4 bases to trimming and J lost 2 bases; unmatched junction nucleotides: 9. There are 15 residues in the CDR3. The CDR3 nucleotides are TGCGCCAGCAGCGCCGGGCCGACAGGGACCTACGAGCAGTACTTC. This sequence encodes CASSAGPTGTYEQYF.

CDR3 loop: CASSPRDRAYGYTF. As DNA, the CDR3 is TGTGCCAGCTCACCGCGCGACAGGGCCTATGGCTACACCTTC. The rearrangement links TRBV18 to TRBJ1-2; 7 bases fit TRBD1. CDR1 is KGHSH, CDR2 LQKENI, per germline. With V trimmed by 3 bases and J by 4 bases, 5 bases remained unmatched. CDR3 length equals 14 residues.

The chain has TRBV7-9 and TRBJ1-2; the D gene is possibly TRBD1 (5 bases). V was trimmed by 0 bases and J by 8 bases, leaving 16 bases between them. CDR1 is SEHNR, CDR2 FQNEAQ, per germline (reference sequence). The CDR3 has 15 amino acids. The CDR3 nucleotides are TGTGCCAGCAGCTTAGCGCAGGAGGGGATAAGCGGCTACACCTTC. Amino acid sequence: CASSLAQEGISGYTF.

The CDR3 sequence is CSASQRQDYGYTF. In nucleotides, the CDR3 is TGCAGTGCTAGTCAACGACAGGACTATGGCTACACCTTC. The chain couples TRBV20-1 to TRBJ1-2; a possible D gene is TRBD1 (6 bases). Germline CDR1 DFQATT, CDR2 SNEGSKA (reference sequence). Trimming stripped 3 bases from V and 3 bases from J, with 11 bases between. The CDR3 runs to 13 residues.

This chain uses TRBV25-1 with TRBJ1-4; tentative D call: TRBD1 (6 bases). The CDR3 sequence is 15 residues long. Germline values: CDR1 MGHDK, CDR2 SYGVNS. The V end was cut by 1 base, the J end by 6 bases, with 12 bases between. The CDR3 is CASSEFKGGYEKLFF. The CDR3 DNA follows: TGTGCCAGCAGTGAATTCAAGGGGGGATATGAAAAACTGTTTTTT.

V gene TRBV1 combines with J gene TRBJ1-4; TRBD1 is taken as the D call from the table, unchecked against the DNA. TRBV1 is classified as a pseudogene. This CDR3 comprises 16 residues. The CDR3 DNA sequence: TGCACCAGCAGCCCAGCCCCAGGGCAGGGTGGTGAAAAACTGTTTTTT. This gives the protein CTSSPAPGQGGEKLFF.

The chain carries TRBV6-5 and TRBJ2-1; 9 bases agree with TRBD2. This CDR3 region has 15 residues. The germline CDR1 and CDR2 sequences are MNHEY and SVGAGI. The V and J ends lost 3 bases and 6 bases, in that order; junction bases with no gene match: 6. The CDR3 spells CASSYLAGSSNEQFF. Written as DNA, the CDR3 is TGTGCCAGCAGTTATCTAGCGGGATCTTCCAATGAGCAGTTCTTC.